Presented here are 19 T cell receptor beta chains from one specimen sequenced in a study of T cells in Graves' hyperthyroidism and ophthalmopathy (dated by TCRdb to about 2019). Receptors were amplified or captured by multiplex PCR. The data were produced on an Illumina HiSeq 2000. Amplification of TCR beta CDR3 regions was carried out from RNA transcripts. A first-round RT-PCR of the TCR CDR3 used the HTBI primer set with the Qiagen OneStep RT-PCR kit. TCRdb reprocessed the public reads (quality trimming at Q25 with fastp, clone calling with MiXCR) and kept in-frame beta chains. Each entry is one CDR3 protein sequence, shown with its most common DNA and genes. This sample holds approximately 710,000 distinct CDR3 sequences; 15% to 20% were observed only once. The leading ten clones occupy 15% to 18% of the sample. Source material: blood. The receptor set was obtained from a man between 45 and 60 years old with Graves' hyperthyroidism.

This chain joins TRBV12-3 or TRBV12-4 and TRBJ1-1; D remains unclear. CDR3 length: 14 amino acids. The V and J ends lost 8 bases and 0 bases respectively, with 13 bases between them. CDR3 nucleotides: TGTGCCAGCGGCGTGGCGGCCGTGAACACTGAAGCTTTCTTT. It yields the protein CASGVAAVNTEAFF.

This clonotype has a handful of counts. The chain combines TRBV20-1 with TRBJ2-1; TRBD1 matches at 9 bases. The CDR3 is made up of 14 amino acids. After removal of 5 bases from V and 6 bases from J, the junction contained 8 bases not matched to a gene. Germline loops: CDR1 DFQATT, CDR2 SNEGSKA (reference sequence). The CDR3 region is CSAPPGQGINEQFF. The CDR3 DNA reads as TGCAGTGCTCCACCGGGACAGGGAATCAATGAGCAGTTCTTC.

Ten or more counts support this clonotype. The chain employs TRBV2 and TRBJ2-7, with 7 bases fitting TRBD1. The CDR3 runs 14 residues. Germline V gene lookup returns CDR1 SNHLY and CDR2 FYNNEI. Trimming at V came to 9 bases and at J to 1 base, leaving 9 bases not matched to a gene. This CDR3 reads CARNRPGGSYEQYF. DNA of the CDR3: TGTGCCAGAAATCGGCCAGGGGGTTCCTACGAGCAGTACTTC.

The table lists this clonotype with many counts. The chain combines TRBV28 with TRBJ2-3; 9 bases line up with TRBD2. The junction had 6 bases not matched to a gene; V was cut back by 2 bases and J by 0 bases. This CDR3 is built from 17 residues. Germline V CDR1 and CDR2: MDHEN, SYDVKM. DNA of the CDR3: TGTGCCAGCAGTTTAAGCGGTACTAGCGGGAGCACAGATACGCAGTATTTT. This codes for CASSLSGTSGSTDTQYF.

Only a few counts were recorded for this clonotype. The rearrangement uses TRBV5-1 and TRBJ2-3, with 8 nucleotides matching TRBD2. The J segment lost 4 bases and the V segment lost 3 bases, leaving 4 bases of the junction unmatched. The CDR3 contains 14 residues. Germline V gene lookup returns CDR1 SGHRS and CDR2 YFSETQ. The CDR3, as DNA: TGCGCCAGCAGCTCCGGACTAGCTTCAGATACGCAGTATTTT. This codes for CASSSGLASDTQYF.

This clonotype has ten or more counts. This chain uses TRBV7-2 with TRBJ2-3; 7 bases line up with TRBD1. With V trimmed by 5 bases and J by 5 bases, 4 bases remained unmatched. Germline V gene data show CDR1 as SGHTA and CDR2 as FQGNSA. The CDR3 covers 13 residues. The CDR3 DNA reads TGTGCCAGCAGCCCGACAGGGAAAGATACGCAGTATTTT. Its translation is CASSPTGKDTQYF.

The V gene is TRBV7-3, the J gene TRBJ2-5, with D unclear. Per the germline V gene, CDR1 is SGHTA and CDR2 is FQGTGA. This CDR3 has 15 amino acids. The germline V and J ends were trimmed by 1 base and 2 bases, with 11 bases remaining between them. CDR3 sequence reads: CASSLKDGKQETQYF. CDR3 nucleotide sequence: TGTGCCAGCAGCTTAAAGGACGGTAAACAAGAGACCCAGTACTTC.

The V and J genes are TRBV20-1 and TRBJ2-2; D remains unclear. V was clipped by 0 bases and J by 6 bases, with 8 bases between them. The germline V gene encodes CDR1 DFQATT and CDR2 SNEGSKA (reference sequence). This CDR3 spans 13 amino acids. The CDR3 spells CSARDLTPGELFF. The CDR3 nucleotides are TGCAGTGCTAGAGATTTGACACCCGGGGAGCTGTTTTTT.

In this sample, this clonotype turned up a few times. V usage is TRBV30 and J usage is TRBJ1-1; no definite D call. The CDR3 sequence is 14 residues long. V dropped 0 bases and J dropped 1 base, with 9 bases sitting between them. Germline CDR1 is GTSNPN and CDR2 is SVGIG (reference sequence). The CDR3 loop reads CAWSVLAGNTEAFF. The CDR3 nucleotides read TGTGCCTGGAGTGTACTTGCGGGGAACACTGAAGCTTTCTTT.

This clonotype was counted ten times or more. The chain has TRBV5-1 and TRBJ2-3; D is ambiguous. V dropped 5 bases and J dropped 4 bases, with 8 bases sitting between them. The CDR3 runs 12 residues. Germline lookup yields CDR1 SGHRS and CDR2 YFSETQ. The CDR3 nucleotides read TGCGCCAGCAGTGTGGGATCAGATACGCAGTATTTT. The encoded protein is CASSVGSDTQYF.

J is TRBJ2-3 and V is TRBV24-1; 8 bases map to TRBD1. Germline V gene lookup returns CDR1 KGHDR and CDR2 SFDVKD. The CDR3 runs 14 residues. The junction had 1 base not matched to a gene; V was cut back by 5 bases and J by 1 base. The CDR3 sequence: CATSAGGGTDTQYF. The CDR3 region has the DNA TGTGCCACCAGTGCAGGGGGCGGCACAGATACGCAGTATTTT.

This clonotype was detected ten times or more. The chain joins TRBV11-2 to TRBJ2-1; D perhaps matches TRBD2 (5 bases). CDR1 is SGHAT and CDR2 is FQNNGV in the germline V gene. This CDR3 is built from 18 residues. V lost 4 bases and J lost 5, with 24 bases in between. DNA of the CDR3: TGTGCCAGCAGCTCTGAACTAGTTCGGGGTCACGGGGACAATGAGCAGTTCTTC. This translates into CASSSELVRGHGDNEQFF.

This clonotype was seen ten or more times. The chain joins TRBV25-1 to TRBJ2-7, with 9 bases lining up with TRBD1. Germline lookup yields CDR1 MGHDK and CDR2 SYGVNS. Trimming cost V 2 bases and J 6 bases; bases outside gene matches: 11. CDR3 length: 16 residues. The CDR3 protein is CASSEGGTGKEGEQYF. The CDR3 region has the DNA TGTGCCAGCAGTGAAGGGGGGACAGGGAAGGAGGGCGAGCAGTACTTC.

Concerning this clonotype itself: The final CDR3 position lacks the conserved phenylalanine or tryptophan, pointing to a likely read error. The genes are TRBV10-3 and TRBJ2-5; a weak D match, TRBD2 (5 bases). CDR3 length: 14 amino acids. Germline V gene lookup returns CDR1 ENHRY and CDR2 SYGVKD. V shed 1 base and J shed 9 bases, with 15 bases lying between them. The CDR3 reads CAISEYQRGVSQYV. CDR3 sequence (DNA): TGTGCCATCAGTGAGTACCAACGGGGTGTGTCCCAGTACGTC.

The rearrangement links TRBV29-1 to TRBJ1-2, with a possible D match to TRBD1 (5 bases). V lost 4 bases and J 1 base, leaving 19 bases between the germline ends. CDR1 and CDR2 (germline): SQVTM, ANQGSEA. This CDR3 has 16 residues. The CDR3 nucleotides are TGCAGCGTTGGCCGGGACCCCAAACGCGGTAACTATGGCTACACCTTC. Its translation is CSVGRDPKRGNYGYTF.

The rearrangement uses TRBV6-1 and TRBJ2-7; 12 nucleotides line up with TRBD1. Germline CDR1 is MNHNS and CDR2 is SASEGT. The CDR3 contains 14 residues. Losses at the gene ends were 4 bases for V and 6 bases for J; bases not matched to a gene: 4. DNA of the CDR3: TGTGCCAGCAGTGCGGGGGACAGGGGGCGCGAGCAGTACTTC. It is translated as CASSAGDRGREQYF.

This clonotype has only a few counts. The chain links TRBV10-3 to TRBJ2-7, with D unclear. The CDR3 sequence is 13 residues long. Germline V CDR1 and CDR2: ENHRY, SYGVKD. V dropped 2 bases and J dropped 5 bases, with 10 bases sitting between them. The CDR3 coding sequence is TGTGCCATCAGTGAGGACGCCCGTCACGAGCAGTACTTC. It encodes CAISEDARHEQYF.

This clonotype has at least ten counts. This chain connects TRBV28 to TRBJ2-7; D is unclear. This CDR3 contains 12 residues. Germline V gene sequence: CDR1 MDHEN, CDR2 SYDVKM. The V and J ends lost 6 bases and 4 bases respectively, with 10 bases between them. The CDR3 DNA follows: TGTGCCAGCAGCCTGGACGGATACGAGCAGTACTTC. Protein sequence: CASSLDGYEQYF.

This chain connects TRBV18 to TRBJ2-2, with a weak D call TRBD1 (6 bases). CDR3 length: 17 residues. The V end lost 2 bases, the J end lost 1 base, and 14 bases lay between the germline ends. Germline CDR1 reads KGHSH; CDR2 reads LQKENI. CDR3 sequence: CASSPWDIQMNTGELFF. For the CDR3, the DNA is TGTGCCAGCTCACCATGGGACATCCAAATGAACACCGGGGAGCTGTTTTTT. Full variable domain (remainder filled in from reference TRBV18 and TRBJ2-2): NAGVMQNPRHLVRRRGQEARLRCSPMKGHSHVYWYRQLPEEGLKFMVYLQKENIIDESGMPKERFSAEFPKEGPSILRIQQVVRGDSAAYFCASSPWDIQMNTGELFFGEGSRLTVL.